These 7 T cell receptor beta chains originate from one sample sequenced in a study of T-cell reconstitution after alpha-beta-depleted transplantation in children. Unique molecular identifiers were built into the TCRbeta library. One entry per CDR3 protein results from TCRdb running MiXCR on the PCR reads. The sample contains 500,000 or so distinct CDR3 sequences, less than 35% of which appear only once. Sample: PBMCs from the stem cell graft donor, taken from the stem cell graft. These receptors were collected from a human donor who donated a stem cell graft to a child with aplastic anemia.

CDR3 sequence reads: CASSPDRGRGDIQYF. DNA of the CDR3: TGTGCCAGCAGCCCAGACAGGGGGCGGGGGGACATTCAGTACTTC. The chain combines TRBV7-2 with TRBJ2-4, with 10 bases that match TRBD1. Germline V gives CDR1 SGHTA, CDR2 FQGNSA. There are 15 residues in the CDR3. V dropped 5 bases and J dropped 8; count of bases not matched to a gene: 9.

The rearrangement links TRBV7-2 to TRBJ2-5; 7 positions match TRBD1. This CDR3 has 14 amino acids. The J segment lost 3 bases and the V segment lost 5 bases, leaving 6 bases of the junction unmatched. Germline V gene lookup returns CDR1 SGHTA and CDR2 FQGNSA. DNA of the CDR3: TGTGCCAGCAGCCGACAGGGAGCGAAAGAGACCCAGTACTTC. Translation gives CASSRQGAKETQYF.

This clonotype occurred a few times. The V call is TRBV27, the J call TRBJ1-1; 7 bases match TRBD1. CDR1 and CDR2 (germline): MNHEY, SMNVEV (reference sequence). This CDR3 region has 14 residues. V was pared by 6 bases and J by 0 bases, with 4 bases of the junction left unmatched. CDR3 nucleotide sequence: TGTGCCAGCAGGCGGGGACAGATGAACACTGAAGCTTTCTTT. Translation: CASRRGQMNTEAFF.

The chain is built from TRBV6-1 and TRBJ2-6; no clear D gene. The CDR3 covers 15 residues. The germline V gene has CDR1 MNHNS and CDR2 SASEGT. V was pared by 6 bases and J by 0 bases, with 9 bases between. CDR3 amino acids: CASRQVTSGANVLTF. The CDR3 region has the DNA TGTGCCAGCAGGCAGGTTACCTCTGGGGCCAACGTCCTGACTTTC.

This clonotype has more than one count but fewer than ten. V is TRBV12-3 or TRBV12-4 and J is TRBJ1-1, with 7 bases fitting TRBD1. With V trimmed by 4 bases and J by 3 bases, 5 bases remained unmatched. The CDR3 is made up of 14 amino acids. The CDR3 here is CASSYRGLDTEAFF. The DNA of the CDR3 is TGTGCCAGCAGTTATAGGGGGCTGGACACTGAAGCTTTCTTT.

V and J are TRBV20-1 and TRBJ2-5; D not resolved. Germline V gene sequence: CDR1 DFQATT, CDR2 SNEGSKA (reference sequence). CDR3 length: 15 residues. V gave up 6 bases and J gave up 1 base, with 18 bases separating them. CDR3 loop: CSAPVAPGSQETQYF. In nucleotides, the CDR3 is TGCAGTGCGCCGGTGGCGCCCGGGTCCCAAGAGACCCAGTACTTC.

This chain connects TRBV19 to TRBJ1-2; D is unresolved. Trimming shortened V by 8 bases and J by 0 bases, and 13 bases separated the two germline ends. CDR3 size: 14 residues. Germline V CDR1 and CDR2: LNHDA, SQIVND (reference sequence). CDR3 protein: CASVSVGANYGYTF. CDR3 nucleotide sequence: TGTGCCAGTGTCTCAGTAGGAGCTAACTATGGCTACACCTTC.